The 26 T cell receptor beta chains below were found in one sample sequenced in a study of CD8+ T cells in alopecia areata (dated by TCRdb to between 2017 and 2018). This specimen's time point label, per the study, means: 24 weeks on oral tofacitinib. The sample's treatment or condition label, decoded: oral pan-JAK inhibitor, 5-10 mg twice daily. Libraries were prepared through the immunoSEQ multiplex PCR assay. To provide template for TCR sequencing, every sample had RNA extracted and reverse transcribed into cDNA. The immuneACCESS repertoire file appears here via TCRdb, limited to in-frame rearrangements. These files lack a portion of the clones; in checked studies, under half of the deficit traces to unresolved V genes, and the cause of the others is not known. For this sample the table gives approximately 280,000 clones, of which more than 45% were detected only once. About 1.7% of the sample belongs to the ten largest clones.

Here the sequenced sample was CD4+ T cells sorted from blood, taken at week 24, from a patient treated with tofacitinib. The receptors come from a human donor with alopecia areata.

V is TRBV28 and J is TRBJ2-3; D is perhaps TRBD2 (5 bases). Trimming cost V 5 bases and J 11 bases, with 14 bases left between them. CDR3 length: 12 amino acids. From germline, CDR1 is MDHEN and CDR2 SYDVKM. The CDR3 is CASSVTTSVQYF. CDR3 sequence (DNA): TGTGCCAGCAGTGTGACTACCTCCGTGCAGTATTTT. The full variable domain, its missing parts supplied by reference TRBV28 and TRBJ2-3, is DVKVTQSSRYLVKRTGEKVFLECVQDMDHENMFWYRQDPGLGLRLIYFSYDVKMKEKGDIPEGYSVSREKKERFSLILESASTNQTSMYLCASSVTTSVQYFGPGTRLTVL.

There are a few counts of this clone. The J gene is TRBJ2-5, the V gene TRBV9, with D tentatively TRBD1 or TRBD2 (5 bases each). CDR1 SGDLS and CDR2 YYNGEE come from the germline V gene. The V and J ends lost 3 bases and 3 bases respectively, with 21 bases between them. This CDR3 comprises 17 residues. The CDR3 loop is CASSARAGPKREETQYF. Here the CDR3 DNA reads TGTGCCAGCAGCGCCAGGGCGGGCCCAAAGAGGGAAGAGACCCAGTACTTC. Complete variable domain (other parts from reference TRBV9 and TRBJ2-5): DSGVTQTPKHLITATGQRVTLRCSPRSGDLSVYWYQQSLDQGLQFLIQYYNGEERAKGNILERFSAQQFPDLHSELNLSSLELGDSALYFCASSARAGPKREETQYFGPGTRLLVL.

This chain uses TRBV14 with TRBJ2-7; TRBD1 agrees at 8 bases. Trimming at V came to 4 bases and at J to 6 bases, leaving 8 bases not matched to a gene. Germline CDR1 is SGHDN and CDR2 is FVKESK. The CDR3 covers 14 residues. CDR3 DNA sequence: TGTGCCAGCAGCCCAACAGGGGGAAGGGGCGAGCAGTACTTC. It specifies CASSPTGGRGEQYF.

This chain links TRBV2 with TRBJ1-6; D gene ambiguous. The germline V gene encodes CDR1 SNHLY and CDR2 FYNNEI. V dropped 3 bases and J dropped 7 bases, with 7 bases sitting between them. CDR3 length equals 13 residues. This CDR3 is CASSEARNSPLHF. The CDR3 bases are TGTGCCAGCAGTGAGGCCAGGAATTCACCCCTCCACTTT.

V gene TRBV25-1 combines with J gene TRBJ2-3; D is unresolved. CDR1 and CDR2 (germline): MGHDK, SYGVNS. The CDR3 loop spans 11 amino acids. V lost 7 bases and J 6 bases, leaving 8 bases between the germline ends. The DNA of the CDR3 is TGTGCCAGCACGAGCGACGATACGCAGTATTTT. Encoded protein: CASTSDDTQYF.

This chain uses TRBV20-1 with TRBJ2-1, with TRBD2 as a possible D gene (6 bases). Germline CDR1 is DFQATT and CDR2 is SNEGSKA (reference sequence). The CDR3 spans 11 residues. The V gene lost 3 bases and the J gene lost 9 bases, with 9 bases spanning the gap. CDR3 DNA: TGCAGTGCTAGCCGGGACTTTGAGCAGTTCTTC. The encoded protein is CSASRDFEQFF.

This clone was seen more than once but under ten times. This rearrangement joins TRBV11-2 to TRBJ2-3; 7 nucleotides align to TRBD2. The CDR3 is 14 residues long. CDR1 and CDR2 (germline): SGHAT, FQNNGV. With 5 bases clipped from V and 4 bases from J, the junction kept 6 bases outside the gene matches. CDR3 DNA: TGTGCCAGCAGCCACCAACTAGCGTCAGATACGCAGTATTTT. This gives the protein CASSHQLASDTQYF.

CDR3 amino acids: CASRILGRAVWGYTF. The DNA for the CDR3 is TGTGCCAGCAGGATCCTCGGGAGGGCAGTTTGGGGCTACACCTTC. The chain uses TRBV2 and TRBJ1-2; D not resolved. CDR1 and CDR2 (germline): SNHLY, FYNNEI. V was pared by 6 bases and J by 8 bases, with 22 bases between. The CDR3 extends over 15 amino acids.

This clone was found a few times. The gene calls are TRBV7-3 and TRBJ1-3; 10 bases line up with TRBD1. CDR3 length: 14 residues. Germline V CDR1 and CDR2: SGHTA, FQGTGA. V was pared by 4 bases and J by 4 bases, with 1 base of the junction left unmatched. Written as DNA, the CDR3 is TGTGCCAGCAGCTCGACAGGGGGCGGAAACACCATATATTTT. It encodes CASSSTGGGNTIYF.

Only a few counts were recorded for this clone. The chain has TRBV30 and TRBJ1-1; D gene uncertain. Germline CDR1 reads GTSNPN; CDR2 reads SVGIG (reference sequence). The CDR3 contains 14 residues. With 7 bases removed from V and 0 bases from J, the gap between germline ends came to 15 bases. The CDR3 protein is CAYSPGRMNTEAFF. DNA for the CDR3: TGTGCCTACTCGCCGGGCAGGATGAACACTGAAGCTTTCTTT.

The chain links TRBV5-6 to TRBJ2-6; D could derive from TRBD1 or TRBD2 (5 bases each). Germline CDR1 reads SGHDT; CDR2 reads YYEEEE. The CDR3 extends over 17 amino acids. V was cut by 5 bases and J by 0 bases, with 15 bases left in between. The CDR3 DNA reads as TGTGCCAGCAGACCCCCGGGACGGCCCTCTGGGGCCAACGTCCTGACTTTC. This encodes CASRPPGRPSGANVLTF.

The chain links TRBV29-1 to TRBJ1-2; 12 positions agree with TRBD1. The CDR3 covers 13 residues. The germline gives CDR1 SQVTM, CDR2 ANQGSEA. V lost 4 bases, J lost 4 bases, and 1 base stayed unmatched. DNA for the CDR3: TGCAGCGTTGGGGACAGGGGGCTCTATGGCTACACCTTC. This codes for CSVGDRGLYGYTF.

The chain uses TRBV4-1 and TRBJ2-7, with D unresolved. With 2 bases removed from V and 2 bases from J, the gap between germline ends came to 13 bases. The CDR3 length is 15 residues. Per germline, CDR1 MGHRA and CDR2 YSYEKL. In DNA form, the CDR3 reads TGCGCCAGCAGCCAACGTGGCAACTCCCCCTACGAGCAGTACTTC. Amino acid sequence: CASSQRGNSPYEQYF.

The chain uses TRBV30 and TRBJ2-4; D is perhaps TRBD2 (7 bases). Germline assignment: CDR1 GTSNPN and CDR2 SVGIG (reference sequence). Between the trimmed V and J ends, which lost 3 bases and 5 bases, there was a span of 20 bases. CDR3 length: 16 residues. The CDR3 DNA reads TGTGCCTGGAGCATAGGGGGACTGGGAGGGCAAAACATTCAGTACTTC. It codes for CAWSIGGLGGQNIQYF.

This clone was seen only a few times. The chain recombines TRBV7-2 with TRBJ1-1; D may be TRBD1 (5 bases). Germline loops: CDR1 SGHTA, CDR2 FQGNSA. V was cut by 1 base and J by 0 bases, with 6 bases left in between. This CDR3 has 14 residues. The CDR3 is CASSLGQMNTEAFF. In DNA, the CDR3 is TGTGCCAGCAGCTTAGGACAGATGAACACTGAAGCTTTCTTT.

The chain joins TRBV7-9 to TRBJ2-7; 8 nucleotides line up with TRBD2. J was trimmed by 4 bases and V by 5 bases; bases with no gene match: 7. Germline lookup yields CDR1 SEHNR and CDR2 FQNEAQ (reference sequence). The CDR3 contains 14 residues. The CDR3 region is CASSAGLEKYEQYF. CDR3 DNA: TGTGCCAGCAGCGCGGGACTAGAAAAGTACGAGCAGTACTTC.

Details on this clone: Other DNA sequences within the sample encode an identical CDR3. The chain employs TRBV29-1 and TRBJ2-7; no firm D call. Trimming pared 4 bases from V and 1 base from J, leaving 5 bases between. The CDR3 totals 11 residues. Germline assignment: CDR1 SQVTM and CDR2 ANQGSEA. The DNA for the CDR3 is TGCAGCGTTGCAGGATCCTACGAGCAGTACTTC. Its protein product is CSVAGSYEQYF.

The CDR3 nucleotides are TGTGCCAGCTCACCACTCAAGGGGGCTGTAAACACTGAAGCTTTCTTT. This codes for CASSPLKGAVNTEAFF. The chain has TRBV18 and TRBJ1-1, with 7 positions matching TRBD1. V was clipped by 1 base and J by 2 bases; unmatched bases: 7. The CDR3 consists of 16 residues. Germline V gives CDR1 KGHSH, CDR2 LQKENI.

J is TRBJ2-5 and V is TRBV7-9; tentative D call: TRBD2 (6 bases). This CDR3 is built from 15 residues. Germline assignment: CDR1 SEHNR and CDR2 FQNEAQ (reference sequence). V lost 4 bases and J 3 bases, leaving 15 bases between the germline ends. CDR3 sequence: CASSSYGTPEETQYF. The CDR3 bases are TGTGCCAGCAGCTCATACGGGACTCCAGAAGAGACCCAGTACTTC.

The CDR3 bases are TGTGCCTGGAGATGGGGAGGAGGCGCTAATGAAAAACTGTTTTTT. This translates into CAWRWGGGANEKLFF. This chain connects TRBV30 to TRBJ1-4; no definite D call. CDR3 length: 15 residues. CDR1 and CDR2 (germline): GTSNPN, SVGIG (reference sequence). The ends were cut back, 3 bases at V and 3 bases at J, with 14 bases in the middle.

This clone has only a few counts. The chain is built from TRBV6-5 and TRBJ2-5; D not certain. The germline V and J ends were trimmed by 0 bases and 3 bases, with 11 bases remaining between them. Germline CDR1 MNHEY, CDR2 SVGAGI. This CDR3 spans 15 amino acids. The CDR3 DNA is TGTGCCAGCAGTTACTCGTTTCGCAGAGAAGAGACCCAGTACTTC. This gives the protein CASSYSFRREETQYF.

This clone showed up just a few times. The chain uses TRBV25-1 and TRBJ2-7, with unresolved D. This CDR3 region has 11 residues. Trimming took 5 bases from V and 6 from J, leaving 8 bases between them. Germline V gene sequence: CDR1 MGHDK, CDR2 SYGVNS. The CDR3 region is CASSRSGEQYF. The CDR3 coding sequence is TGTGCCAGCAGTCGAAGTGGCGAGCAGTACTTC.

CDR3 coding DNA: TGTGCCAGCAGAAGGGGGGGGCCCTACGAGCAGTACTTC. This gives the protein CASRRGGPYEQYF. The chain links TRBV6-5 to TRBJ2-7; maybe TRBD2 (7 bases). V was shortened by 6 bases and J by 2 bases, with 11 bases between the two germline ends. The CDR3 sequence is 13 residues long. In germline, CDR1 is MNHEY, CDR2 SVGAGI.

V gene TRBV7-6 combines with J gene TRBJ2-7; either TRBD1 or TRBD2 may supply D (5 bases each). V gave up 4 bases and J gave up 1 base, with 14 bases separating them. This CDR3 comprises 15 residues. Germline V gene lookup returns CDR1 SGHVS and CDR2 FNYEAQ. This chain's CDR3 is CASSSRWDGSYEQYF. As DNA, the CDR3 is TGTGCCAGCAGCTCAAGGTGGGACGGATCCTACGAGCAGTACTTC. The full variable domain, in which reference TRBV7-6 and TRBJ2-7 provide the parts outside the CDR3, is GAGVSQSPRYKVTKRGQDVALRCDPISGHVSLYWYRQALGQGPEFLTYFNYEAQQDKSGLPNDRFSAERPEGSISTLTIQRTEQRDSAMYRCASSSRWDGSYEQYFGPGTRLTVT.

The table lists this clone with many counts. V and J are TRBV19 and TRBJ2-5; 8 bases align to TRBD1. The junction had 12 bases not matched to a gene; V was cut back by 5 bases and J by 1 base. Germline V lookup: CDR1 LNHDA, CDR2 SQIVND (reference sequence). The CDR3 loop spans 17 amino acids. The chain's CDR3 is CASSLRRTGPAQETQYF. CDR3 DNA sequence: TGTGCCAGTAGTCTAAGGCGGACAGGGCCTGCCCAAGAGACCCAGTACTTC.

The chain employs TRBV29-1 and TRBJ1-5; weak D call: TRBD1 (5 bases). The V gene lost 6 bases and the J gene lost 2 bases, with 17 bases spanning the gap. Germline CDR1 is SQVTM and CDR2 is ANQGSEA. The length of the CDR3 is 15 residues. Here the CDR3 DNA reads TGCAGCGTCGAGGTGGGGCAGGGAGGCAATCAGCCCCAGCATTTT. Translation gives CSVEVGQGGNQPQHF.